Below, one TCR beta chain is given with its context. The donors were in the 120-subject validation cohort; that cohort was separate from the roughly 680-subject first cohort. The sample originates from a study of cytomegalovirus exposure and HLA in healthy donors. The assay was immunoSEQ multiplex PCR, and TCRdb's table has in-frame clones only and misses some. The sample lists 95,000 to 150,000 clones, around 94% occurring once. V was shortened by 3 bases and J by 5 bases, with 10 bases between the two germline ends. The germline gives CDR1 SEHNR, CDR2 FQNEAQ (reference sequence). This CDR3 spans 13 amino acids.

Sample: PBMCs. This TCR was recovered from a woman between 18 and 30 years old in good health and CMV-seronegative. The rearrangement joins TRBV7-9 to TRBJ2-5; possibly TRBD1 for D (6 bases). As DNA, the CDR3 is TGTGCCAGCAGCTTTGCAGGGGAGGAGACCCAGTACTTC. Its protein is CASSFAGEETQYF.